Below are 25 T cell receptor beta chains sequenced from a single sample in a study of glioma-infiltrating T cells. TCR alpha and beta CDR3 regions were amplified from RNA using iRepertoire nested multiplex PCR. TCRdb reprocessed the multiplex PCR reads via MiXCR and lists one record per CDR3 protein. The sample carries 300,000 to 450,000 distinct CDR3 sequences, about two fifths recorded once. The specimen sequenced was glioma tissue, nonneoplastic brain tissue, or PBMCs (not recorded which). These receptor sequences come from a human donor with low-grade glioma or glioblastoma, undergoing nonglioma brain surgery, or in good health (not recorded which).

With regard to this clonotype: A much larger clonotype is one base distant, so this may be a read error. V is TRBV27 and J is TRBJ1-6, with no clear D. This CDR3 has 15 residues. The germline CDR1 and CDR2 sequences are MNHEY and SMNVEV (reference sequence). The CDR3 sequence: CASSDHSFANSPPHF. In nucleotides, the CDR3 is TGTGCCAGCAGTGACCACAGTTTTGCGAATTCACCCCCCCACTTT.

With regard to this clonotype: This may be a read error, as it is one base from a much larger clone. This sequence joins TRBV6-1 and TRBJ2-3; 7 nucleotides match TRBD1. V was pared by 9 bases and J by 2 bases, with 8 bases of the junction left unmatched. The CDR3 contains 14 residues. Germline loops: CDR1 MNHNS, CDR2 SASEGT. CDR3 DNA: TGTGCCAGAAGGGGACAGCCCTACACAGATACGCAGTATTTT. This translates into CARRGQPYTDTQYF.

The CDR3 coding sequence is TGTGCCAGCAGTGCTAGCGGGCTTTACAATGAGCAGTTCTTC. This encodes CASSASGLYNEQFF. This chain uses TRBV6-4 with TRBJ2-1; 8 bases map to TRBD2. The CDR3 covers 14 residues. In germline, CDR1 is MRHNA, CDR2 SNTAGT. Trimming removed 4 bases from V and 4 bases from J; junction bases left unmatched: 3.

This clonotype came up many times. This chain connects TRBV28 to TRBJ1-2; tentatively, D is TRBD1 (6 bases). CDR1 and CDR2 (germline): MDHEN, SYDVKM. Trimming left V 7 bases short and J 3 bases short, with 18 bases between. This CDR3 region has 15 residues. The CDR3 region has the DNA TGTGCCAGCATTCAGGGGAGGCAGGGGTACTATGGCTACACCTTC. It yields the protein CASIQGRQGYYGYTF.

This clonotype was recorded a few times. This chain connects TRBV7-2 to TRBJ2-7; TRBD2 matches 7 bases. Looked up from germline, CDR1 is SGHTA and CDR2 is FQGNSA. V lost 5 bases to trimming and J lost 2 bases; unmatched junction nucleotides: 9. This CDR3 has 15 residues. The CDR3 DNA reads as TGTGCCAGCAGCCTGACTAGCCAAAGGGCCTACGAGCAGTACTTC. Encoded protein: CASSLTSQRAYEQYF.

The chain carries TRBV4-2 and TRBJ2-5; 8 bases are shared with TRBD2. V lost 2 bases to trimming and J lost 2 bases; unmatched junction nucleotides: 13. The germline CDR1 and CDR2 sequences are LGHNA and YNFKEQ. The CDR3 is 18 amino acids. In DNA form, the CDR3 reads TGTGCCAGCAGCCAACTCAGCGGGGGAGGGTATGATCAAGAGACCCAGTACTTC. Translated: CASSQLSGGGYDQETQYF.

In its sample, this clonotype was seen a few times. The chain links TRBV15 to TRBJ2-2, with D possibly being TRBD1 (5 bases). V was trimmed by 8 bases and J by 2 bases, leaving 9 bases between them. Germline V gives CDR1 LNHNV, CDR2 YYDKDF (reference sequence). This CDR3 comprises 13 residues. The chain's CDR3 is CATSQGNTGELFF. Written as DNA, the CDR3 is TGTGCCACCTCTCAGGGAAACACCGGGGAGCTGTTTTTT.

This clonotype was seen more than once but under ten times. V is TRBV2 and J is TRBJ2-7; D unclear. Germline loops: CDR1 SNHLY, CDR2 FYNNEI. This CDR3 has 11 residues. V gave up 2 bases and J gave up 12 bases, with 11 bases separating them. CDR3 DNA sequence: TGTGCCAGCAGTGAAAACGCCAGCCGGTACTTC. Residues: CASSENASRYF. Based on the CDR3 plus reference TRBV2 and TRBJ2-7, the full variable domain is EPEVTQTPSHQVTQMGQEVILRCVPISNHLYFYWYRQILGQKVEFLVSFYNNEISEKSEIFDDQFSVERPDGSNFTLKIRSTKLEDSAMYFCASSENASRYFGPGTRLTVT.

This CDR3 is CASSPRLAGRETQYF. The CDR3 coding sequence is TGTGCCAGCAGCCCCCGACTAGCGGGAAGAGAGACCCAGTACTTC. The chain joins TRBV7-2 to TRBJ2-5; 11 bases agree with TRBD2. CDR1 and CDR2 from the germline V gene are SGHTA and FQGNSA. This CDR3 comprises 15 residues. J lost 4 bases, V lost 5 bases, and 6 bases had no gene match.

The chain carries TRBV20-1 and TRBJ2-5, with TRBD2 matching 7 bases. The J segment lost 4 bases and the V segment lost 6 bases, leaving 14 bases of the junction unmatched. This CDR3 comprises 15 residues. From germline, CDR1 is DFQATT and CDR2 SNEGSKA (reference sequence). CDR3 coding DNA: TGCAGTGCCCATCCGCATCGGGAGGTGGTAGAGACCCAGTACTTC. Amino acid sequence: CSAHPHREVVETQYF.

This chain uses TRBV6-5 with TRBJ2-7, with 7 bases fitting TRBD1. V shed 11 bases, J shed 4 bases, and the junction held 20 bases outside the gene matches. Per the germline V gene, CDR1 is MNHEY and CDR2 is SVGAGI. The length of the CDR3 is 16 residues. The CDR3 DNA reads as TGTGCCGGCCGTTCTTTATTTGGACAGGCCCCATACGAGCAGTACTTC. Its protein product is CAGRSLFGQAPYEQYF.

The J gene is TRBJ2-3, the V gene TRBV7-2, with D hard to call. The length of the CDR3 is 15 residues. Germline CDR1 SGHTA, CDR2 FQGNSA. With 1 base removed from V and 2 bases from J, the gap between germline ends came to 10 bases. This CDR3 is CASSLGAGNTDTQYF. The CDR3 bases are TGTGCCAGCAGCTTAGGAGCCGGTAACACAGATACGCAGTATTTT.

A remark on this clonotype: A much larger clonotype is one base distant, so this may be a read error. The CDR3, as DNA: TGTGCCAGCAGTCGAGGGACTAGCGGGAGCAGAGATACGCAGTATTTT. This sequence encodes CASSRGTSGSRDTQYF. The rearrangement uses TRBV6-2 or TRBV6-3 and TRBJ2-3, with 14 bases that match TRBD2. This CDR3 is built from 16 residues. CDR1 and CDR2 (germline): MNHEY, SVGEGT.

The V and J genes are TRBV5-1 and TRBJ2-3, with 8 bases lining up with TRBD2. Germline loops: CDR1 SGHRS, CDR2 YFSETQ. The length of the CDR3 is 15 residues. V gave up 0 bases and J gave up 3 bases; unmatched junction bases: 3. CDR3 nucleotides: TGCGCCAGCAGCTTGGATCCTAGCGGGACAGATACGCAGTATTTT. This gives the protein CASSLDPSGTDTQYF.

V usage is TRBV25-1 and J usage is TRBJ2-1; 11 bases fit TRBD2. Germline CDR1 and CDR2: MGHDK and SYGVNS. The CDR3 has 19 residues. V shed 1 base, J shed 3 bases, and the junction held 11 bases outside the gene matches. Here the CDR3 DNA reads TGTGCCAGCAGTGAATGGGTAGTAGCGGGAGGGCCGGACTACAATGAGCAGTTCTTC. This codes for CASSEWVVAGGPDYNEQFF. Full variable domain (rest looked up from reference TRBV25-1 and TRBJ2-1): EADIYQTPRYLVIGTGKKITLECSQTMGHDKMYWYQQDPGMELHLIHYSYGVNSTEKGDLSSESTVSRIRTEHFPLTLESARPSHTSQYLCASSEWVVAGGPDYNEQFFGPGTRLTVL.

Note on this clonotype: Since no conserved phenylalanine or tryptophan closes the CDR3, a read error is the likely cause. The chain joins TRBV3-1 to TRBJ1-1; tentatively, D is TRBD1 (5 bases). Per germline, CDR1 LGHDT and CDR2 YNNKEL (reference sequence). V was shortened by 6 bases and J by 0 bases, with 14 bases between the two germline ends. The CDR3 consists of 15 residues. The CDR3 is CASRWGRTMNTEAFV. In DNA form, the CDR3 reads TGTGCCAGCAGATGGGGCCGCACTATGAACACTGAAGCTTTCGTT.

A word on this clonotype: A read error is possible here, since a much larger clone lies one base away. The chain links TRBV10-3 to TRBJ2-7; D ambiguous. V lost 10 bases to trimming and J lost 7 bases, with 26 bases between them. This CDR3 is 15 amino acids long. Germline-derived CDR1 and CDR2 are ENHRY and SYGVKD. The CDR3 region is CASSPGPSSYNEQYF. The DNA of the CDR3 is TGTGCCAGCAGCCCCGGGCCAAGCTCCTACAATGAGCAGTACTTC.

This clonotype was observed a few times. V is TRBV10-3 and J is TRBJ1-1; no definite D call. This CDR3 is built from 13 residues. The V gene lost 3 bases and the J gene lost 5 bases, with 10 bases spanning the gap. Germline V gene lookup returns CDR1 ENHRY and CDR2 SYGVKD. The CDR3 nucleotides are TGTGCCATCAGTGAAACTACATTTACTGAAGCTTTCTTT. Its protein product is CAISETTFTEAFF.

In its sample, this clonotype was seen a few times. The chain is built from TRBV4-2 and TRBJ1-5; no definite D call. The V gene lost 0 bases and the J gene lost 7 bases, with 16 bases spanning the gap. There are 16 residues in the CDR3. Germline V gene sequence: CDR1 LGHNA, CDR2 YNFKEQ. The CDR3, as DNA: TGTGCCAGCAGCCAAGATAAGAACACGGAAGGGCAGCCCCAGCATTTT. Translation: CASSQDKNTEGQPQHF.

V gene TRBV2 combines with J gene TRBJ2-5; D possibly corresponds to TRBD2 (7 bases). Germline assignment: CDR1 SNHLY and CDR2 FYNNEI. The CDR3 sequence is 13 residues long. Trimming removed 10 bases from V and 1 base from J, with 13 bases in between. The CDR3 sequence is CAIHRGAQETQYF. The DNA for the CDR3 is TGTGCCATCCACCGGGGGGCCCAAGAGACCCAGTACTTC. Filled out from reference TRBV2 and TRBJ2-5, the complete variable domain reads EPEVTQTPSHQVTQMGQEVILRCVPISNHLYFYWYRQILGQKVEFLVSFYNNEISEKSEIFDDQFSVERPDGSNFTLKIRSTKLEDSAMYFCAIHRGAQETQYFGPGTRLLVL.

This clonotype was detected only a few times. The chain employs TRBV24-1 and TRBJ1-2; 7 nucleotides agree with TRBD1. This CDR3 contains 12 residues. Germline V gene data show CDR1 as KGHDR and CDR2 as SFDVKD. V dropped 8 bases and J dropped 4; count of bases not matched to a gene: 3. The CDR3 loop reads CATNRQGYGYTF. DNA of the CDR3: TGTGCCACCAATCGACAGGGCTATGGCTACACCTTC.

This clonotype was seen at least ten times. The chain uses TRBV6-1 and TRBJ2-5; 11 bases are a match to TRBD2. Unmatched junction bases numbered 7, after V lost 6 bases and J lost 4 bases. Per germline, CDR1 MNHNS and CDR2 SASEGT. CDR3 length equals 15 residues. The CDR3 nucleotides read TGTGCCAGCAGGCCGACTAGCGGGATAATAGAGACCCAGTACTTC. As protein: CASRPTSGIIETQYF.

Notes on this clonotype: Compared with germline, one end of the junction differs, possibly owing to a read error. The rearrangement uses TRBV4-3 and TRBJ1-3; no reliable D call. Germline assignment: CDR1 LGHNA and CDR2 YSLEER. The length of the CDR3 is 17 residues. The DNA of the CDR3 is TGCGCCAGCAGCCAAGGCCCGATTAACCGCTCTGGAAACAGCATATATTTT. Amino acids: CASSQGPINRSGNSIYF.

The V gene is TRBV20-1, the J gene TRBJ2-1; 9 bases line up with TRBD1. Germline values: CDR1 DFQATT, CDR2 SNEGSKA (reference sequence). With V trimmed by 6 bases and J by 5 bases, 5 bases remained unmatched. The CDR3 is 13 amino acids. The CDR3 nucleotides are TGCAGTGCACGGGACAGGGTACACAATGAGCAGTTCTTC. Translating it yields CSARDRVHNEQFF.

This clonotype was seen more than once but under ten times. The rearrangement links TRBV6-1 to TRBJ2-5, with a possible D match to TRBD2 (6 bases). Germline V gene data show CDR1 as MNHNS and CDR2 as SASEGT. V lost 0 bases, J lost 2 bases, and 13 bases lay in between. There are 16 residues in the CDR3. The CDR3 spells CASSEAEGRGQETQYF. DNA of the CDR3: TGTGCCAGCAGTGAAGCGGAGGGCAGAGGTCAAGAGACCCAGTACTTC.